One and the same sample provided the 21 T cell receptor beta chains below, sequenced in a study of neoadjuvant anti-PD-1 for oral cavity cancer. Method: immunoSEQ multiplex PCR; TCRdb's copy keeps in-frame clones and lacks some. Of tens of thousands of clones in the sample, about nine tenths are singletons; the top ten hold 2.5% to 3.5%. Time point defined: after neoadjuvant nivolumab, at surgical resection. The starting material was PBMCs, obtained after nivolumab (anti-PD-1) treatment. The receptor source for this set is a person aged 40 to 85 with oral cavity squamous cell carcinoma.

V usage is TRBV6-1 and J usage is TRBJ1-5; 7 nucleotides align to TRBD1. CDR3 length: 14 amino acids. The V gene's germline CDR1 is MNHNS and CDR2 SASEGT. With 4 bases clipped from V and 6 bases from J, the junction kept 6 bases outside the gene matches. The CDR3 loop is CASSVDRVGQPQHF. The CDR3, as DNA: TGTGCCAGCAGTGTAGACAGGGTGGGTCAGCCCCAGCATTTT.

To note about this clone: The germline gene is not matched at one end of the junction; a read error may be the cause. The chain carries TRBV20-1 and TRBJ1-2; D ambiguous. The CDR3 loop spans 11 amino acids. Germline V gene data show CDR1 as DFQATT and CDR2 as SNEGSKA (reference sequence). This CDR3 reads CSAREGYGYTF. In nucleotides, the CDR3 is TGCAGTGCGAGAGAGGGTTATGGCTACACCTTC.

V and J are TRBV7-3 and TRBJ1-4; D might be TRBD1 (5 bases). CDR3 size: 15 residues. From germline, CDR1 is SGHTA and CDR2 FQGTGA. Trimming removed 6 bases from V and 4 bases from J, with 15 bases in between. The CDR3 bases are TGTGCCAGCAGGGGACCGCCGTTTGGTAATGAAAAACTGTTTTTT. The encoded protein is CASRGPPFGNEKLFF.

This clone showed up just a few times. The chain is built from TRBV11-3 and TRBJ1-1; possibly TRBD1 for D (5 bases). V was trimmed by 6 bases and J by 1 base, leaving 6 bases between them. Germline CDR1 SGHNT, CDR2 YENEEA. This CDR3 is 12 amino acids long. Here the CDR3 DNA reads TGTGCCAGCAGGGGACGGAACACTGAAGCTTTCTTT. Its protein is CASRGRNTEAFF.

The gene calls are TRBV28 and TRBJ1-3; TRBD1 is a possible D gene (6 bases). Per germline, CDR1 MDHEN and CDR2 SYDVKM. V was pared by 5 bases and J by 7 bases, with 6 bases between. There are 11 residues in the CDR3. The CDR3 DNA is TGTGCCAGCAGTACAGGGAACACCATATATTTT. This encodes CASSTGNTIYF. The complete variable domain, with remaining parts taken from reference TRBV28 and TRBJ1-3, reads DVKVTQSSRYLVKRTGEKVFLECVQDMDHENMFWYRQDPGLGLRLIYFSYDVKMKEKGDIPEGYSVSREKKERFSLILESASTNQTSMYLCASSTGNTIYFGEGSWLTVV.

V is TRBV29-1 and J is TRBJ2-4; the D is unclear. V shed 6 bases and J shed 0 bases, with 12 bases lying between them. The germline V gene has CDR1 SQVTM and CDR2 ANQGSEA. The CDR3 runs 14 residues. CDR3 region: CSVESGLAKNIQYF. The CDR3 coding sequence is TGCAGCGTGGAGTCGGGCCTAGCCAAAAACATTCAGTACTTC.

The chain couples TRBV6-5 to TRBJ1-5, with D uncertain. Germline CDR1 is MNHEY and CDR2 is SVGAGI. V lost 4 bases, J lost 4 bases, and 8 bases lay in between. The CDR3 has 13 amino acids. CDR3 coding DNA: TGTGCCAGCAGTTCGCAGAGGAATCAGCCCCAGCATTTT. Its protein is CASSSQRNQPQHF.

The rearrangement joins TRBV7-8 to TRBJ2-7; 8 bases line up with TRBD2. The V gene's germline CDR1 is SGHVS and CDR2 FQNEAQ. The CDR3 runs 17 residues. V was pared by 4 bases and J by 0 bases, with 11 bases of the junction left unmatched. CDR3 in amino acids: CASSYPSGRAGSYEQYF. The DNA of the CDR3 is TGTGCCAGCAGCTACCCTTCCGGGAGGGCGGGCTCCTACGAGCAGTACTTC.

This chain joins TRBV19 and TRBJ2-5, with 9 bases matching TRBD1. The CDR3 totals 17 residues. Germline CDR1 and CDR2: LNHDA and SQIVND (reference sequence). After removal of 4 bases from V and 2 bases from J, the junction contained 11 bases not matched to a gene. The CDR3 protein is CASSKSPPGTGQETQYF. In nucleotides, the CDR3 is TGTGCCAGTAGTAAATCCCCCCCAGGGACAGGGCAAGAGACCCAGTACTTC.

This clone showed up just once. The V and J genes are TRBV5-1 and TRBJ2-2, with 8 bases aligning to TRBD2. V lost 4 bases and J lost 4; bases outside the gene matches: 9. Per germline, CDR1 SGHRS and CDR2 YFSETQ. CDR3 length equals 16 residues. The CDR3 protein is CASSPRGAGSTGELFF. The CDR3 coding sequence is TGCGCCAGCAGCCCGCGGGGGGCAGGGAGCACCGGGGAGCTGTTTTTT.

The chain carries TRBV7-9 and TRBJ1-1, with TRBD1 identical over 7 bases. After removal of 0 bases from V and 10 bases from J, the junction contained 2 bases not matched to a gene. Germline V gene lookup returns CDR1 SEHNR and CDR2 FQNEAQ (reference sequence). The CDR3 totals 12 residues. CDR3 residues: CASSLASGGAFF. The CDR3 DNA is TGTGCCAGCAGCTTAGCCTCAGGGGGAGCTTTCTTT. Full variable domain (outside the CDR3, taken from reference TRBV7-9 and TRBJ1-1): DTGVSQNPRHKITKRGQNVTFRCDPISEHNRLYWYRQTLGQGPEFLTYFQNEAQLEKSRLLSDRFSAERPKGSFSTLEIQRTEQGDSAMYLCASSLASGGAFFGQGTRLTVV.

V usage is TRBV30 and J usage is TRBJ1-1, with 10 bases lining up with TRBD1. CDR3 length: 16 residues. Germline V CDR1 and CDR2: GTSNPN, SVGIG (reference sequence). With 5 bases clipped from V and 5 bases from J, the junction kept 14 bases outside the gene matches. The CDR3 spells CAWRPVDRGRSTEAFF. CDR3 nucleotide sequence: TGTGCCTGGCGACCAGTAGACAGGGGGCGTTCAACTGAAGCTTTCTTT.

The rearrangement uses TRBV6-5 and TRBJ2-6; D unclear. V gave up 2 bases and J gave up 2 bases, with 7 bases separating them. The CDR3 totals 15 residues. Germline V CDR1 and CDR2: MNHEY, SVGAGI. This CDR3 is CASSYQVAGANVLTF. In nucleotides, the CDR3 is TGTGCCAGCAGTTACCAGGTAGCTGGGGCCAACGTCCTGACTTTC.

The chain is built from TRBV27 and TRBJ2-6; 8 nucleotides line up with TRBD1. V shed 7 bases and J 4 bases; nucleotides not matched to a gene: 12. This CDR3 is 17 amino acids long. Germline V gene data show CDR1 as MNHEY and CDR2 as SMNVEV (reference sequence). The CDR3: CASTPGQGQYGANVLTF. The CDR3 DNA sequence: TGTGCCAGCACCCCCGGACAGGGTCAGTACGGGGCCAACGTCCTGACTTTC.

The chain uses TRBV7-3 and TRBJ2-5; TRBD1 is a possible D gene (5 bases). Trimming pared 3 bases from V and 4 bases from J, leaving 9 bases between. CDR3 size: 13 residues. Germline CDR1 is SGHTA and CDR2 is FQGTGA. DNA for the CDR3: TGTGCCAGCAGCTTCAAAAGGGGAGAGACCCAGTACTTC. Its translation: CASSFKRGETQYF. The full variable domain, completed using reference TRBV7-3 and TRBJ2-5, is GAGVSQTPSNKVTEKGKYVELRCDPISGHTALYWYRQSLGQGPEFLIYFQGTGAADDSGLPNDRFFAVRPEGSVSTLKIQRTERGDSAVYLCASSFKRGETQYFGPGTRLLVL.

This chain joins TRBV19 and TRBJ2-2; D possibly corresponds to TRBD1 (6 bases). The CDR3 spans 15 residues. Germline V lookup: CDR1 LNHDA, CDR2 SQIVND (reference sequence). Between the trimmed V and J ends, which lost 6 bases and 1 base, there was a span of 12 bases. Here the CDR3 reads CASSNAGENTGELFF. The CDR3, as DNA: TGTGCCAGTAGCAACGCAGGGGAGAACACCGGGGAGCTGTTTTTT.

The chain employs TRBV15 and TRBJ2-3; the D gene is possibly TRBD1 (5 bases). The CDR3 consists of 15 residues. Germline V gene sequence: CDR1 LNHNV, CDR2 YYDKDF (reference sequence). V was shortened by 4 bases and J by 4 bases, with 15 bases between the two germline ends. CDR3 region: CATSKIRVGADTQYF. The DNA for the CDR3 is TGTGCCACCAGCAAGATACGGGTAGGGGCAGATACGCAGTATTTT.

The chain uses TRBV6-1 and TRBJ1-1; maybe TRBD1 (5 bases). Deletions cut 4 bases from V and 9 bases from J, with 12 bases between. Germline CDR1 MNHNS, CDR2 SASEGT. The CDR3 is 12 residues long. This CDR3 is CASSGDDGKAFF. In DNA form, the CDR3 reads TGTGCCAGCAGTGGGGACGATGGGAAAGCTTTCTTT.

The rearrangement joins TRBV18 to TRBJ2-7, with 10 nucleotides matching TRBD1. CDR3 length: 14 residues. With V trimmed by 2 bases and J by 6 bases, 4 bases remained unmatched. The germline CDR1 and CDR2 sequences are KGHSH and LQKENI. The CDR3: CASSPDRGRREQYF. DNA of the CDR3: TGTGCCAGCTCACCAGACAGGGGGCGTCGCGAGCAGTACTTC.

The table lists this clone with a few counts. The CDR3, as DNA: TGTGCCAGCAGTTTATTGACCTGGGCCCCTGGAAACACCATATATTTT. The encoded protein is CASSLLTWAPGNTIYF. The gene calls are TRBV27 and TRBJ1-3, with no clear D. In germline, CDR1 is MNHEY, CDR2 SMNVEV (reference sequence). The CDR3 loop spans 16 amino acids. V dropped 1 base and J dropped 2 bases, with 12 bases sitting between them.

The chain has TRBV4-1 and TRBJ1-5; no clear D. Trimming left V 0 bases short and J 5 bases short, with 8 bases between. This CDR3 is built from 14 residues. CDR1 and CDR2 (germline): MGHRA, YSYEKL. CDR3 in amino acids: CASSQDSRDQPQHF. Written as DNA, the CDR3 is TGCGCCAGCAGCCAAGATTCGAGAGATCAGCCCCAGCATTTT.